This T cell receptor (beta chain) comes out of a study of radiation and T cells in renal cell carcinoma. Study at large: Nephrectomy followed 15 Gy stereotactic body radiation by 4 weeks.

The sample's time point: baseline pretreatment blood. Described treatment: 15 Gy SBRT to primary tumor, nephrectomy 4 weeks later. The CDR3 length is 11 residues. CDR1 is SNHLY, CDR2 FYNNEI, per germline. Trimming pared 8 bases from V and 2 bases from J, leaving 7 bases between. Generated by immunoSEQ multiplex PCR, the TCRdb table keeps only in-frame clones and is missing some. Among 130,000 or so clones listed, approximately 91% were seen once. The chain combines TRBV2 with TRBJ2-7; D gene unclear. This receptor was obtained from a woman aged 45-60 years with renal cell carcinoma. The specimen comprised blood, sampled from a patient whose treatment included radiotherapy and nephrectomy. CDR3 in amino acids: CASVTAYEQYF. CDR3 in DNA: TGTGCCAGCGTCACGGCCTACGAGCAGTACTTC. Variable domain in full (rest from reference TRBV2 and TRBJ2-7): EPEVTQTPSHQVTQMGQEVILRCVPISNHLYFYWYRQILGQKVEFLVSFYNNEISEKSEIFDDQFSVERPDGSNFTLKIRSTKLEDSAMYFCASVTAYEQYFGPGTRLTVT.